The 26 T cell receptor beta chains below all came from one sample that was sequenced in a study of identical twins. TCRdb reprocessed the 5' RACE reads with MiXCR, giving one entry per CDR3 protein. This table holds about 1.7 million distinct CDR3 sequences, 32% found once. The sample comprised cord blood. The receptor set was obtained from a newborn girl in good health.

This chain links TRBV19 with TRBJ1-1; weak D call: TRBD1 (5 bases). CDR1 and CDR2 from the germline V gene are LNHDA and SQIVND (reference sequence). The CDR3 runs to 20 residues. Trimming shortened V by 4 bases and J by 0 bases, and 27 bases separated the two germline ends. This chain's CDR3 is CASSNRPIPGRARMNTEAFF. CDR3 bases: TGTGCCAGTAGTAATCGGCCCATTCCGGGCAGGGCGCGGATGAACACTGAAGCTTTCTTT.

Turning to this clonotype: A read error may be the cause here, since a much bigger clone is one base away. The gene calls are TRBV3-1 and TRBJ1-1; no definite D call. Germline CDR1 is LGHDT and CDR2 is YNNKEL (reference sequence). Trimming left V 3 bases short and J 1 base short, with 6 bases between. This CDR3 is built from 13 residues. The CDR3 loop is CASSHHRNTEAFF. CDR3 coding DNA: TGTGCCAGCAGCCACCACAGGAACACTGAAGCTTTCTTT. Using reference TRBV3-1 and TRBJ1-1 for the parts outside the CDR3, the full variable domain is DTAVSQTPKYLVTQMGNDKSIKCEQNLGHDTMYWYKQDSKKFLKIMFSYNNKELIINETVPNRFSPKSPDKAHLNLHINSLELGDSAVYFCASSHHRNTEAFFGQGTRLTVV.

The chain employs TRBV7-2 and TRBJ2-4, with 7 bases fitting TRBD1. Per germline, CDR1 SGHTA and CDR2 FQGNSA. The junction had 9 bases not matched to a gene; V was cut back by 1 base and J by 3 bases. The CDR3 covers 17 residues. CDR3 DNA: TGTGCCAGCAGCTTAGGCACAGGGGCAGGGCTCAAAAACATTCAGTACTTC. It encodes CASSLGTGAGLKNIQYF.

The chain has TRBV5-6 and TRBJ2-3; 11 bases agree with TRBD2. Germline CDR1 SGHDT, CDR2 YYEEEE. The V and J ends lost 4 bases and 5 bases, in that order; junction bases with no gene match: 6. This CDR3 spans 15 amino acids. CDR3 sequence: CASSQNGLAGDTQYF. The CDR3 DNA reads TGTGCCAGCAGCCAGAATGGACTAGCGGGAGATACGCAGTATTTT.

This sequence joins TRBV12-3 or TRBV12-4 and TRBJ1-6; tentative D call: TRBD1 (6 bases). The CDR3 consists of 16 residues. The V and J ends lost 7 bases and 2 bases respectively, with 15 bases between them. This CDR3 reads CASTTRGGPYNSPLHF. The CDR3 DNA reads as TGTGCCAGCACCACCAGGGGAGGGCCCTATAATTCACCCCTCCACTTT.

V and J are TRBV6-2 or TRBV6-3 and TRBJ2-1; D is unclear. In germline, CDR1 is MNHEY, CDR2 SVGEGT. Between the trimmed V and J ends, which lost 1 base and 3 bases, there was a span of 7 bases. The CDR3 is 14 amino acids. The DNA of the CDR3 is TGTGCCAGCAGTTACTATGCGGACTACAATGAGCAGTTCTTC. Translating it yields CASSYYADYNEQFF.

This clonotype was observed a few times. The chain carries TRBV29-1 and TRBJ2-1, with TRBD2 matching over 7 bases. The end of the DNA is better explained by TRBJ2-7, so the J call may be wrong. This CDR3 contains 13 residues. Germline V gives CDR1 SQVTM, CDR2 ANQGSEA. In DNA, the CDR3 is TGCAGCGTTTCTAGCGGCTCCTACAATGAGCAGTACTTC. Encoded protein: CSVSSGSYNEQYF.

This clonotype was seen only once. Germline is not matched at one junction end, which may reflect a read error. J is TRBJ1-2 and V is TRBV7-2, with a tentative D call TRBD1 (6 bases). The germline V gene encodes CDR1 SGHTA and CDR2 FQGNSA. The CDR3 extends over 17 amino acids. CDR3 DNA: TGTGCCAGCAGCTTAGTAGGGGGGGCCACAGCTAACTATGGCTGCACCTTC. Its protein product is CASSLVGGATANYGCTF.

This chain's CDR3 is CASSYGQGADIQYF. CDR3 DNA sequence: TGTGCCAGCAGTTACGGGCAGGGGGCGGACATTCAGTACTTC. The V gene is TRBV6-5, the J gene TRBJ2-4; 8 bases are shared with TRBD1. This CDR3 is 14 amino acids long. Germline trimming cut 2 bases from V and 8 bases from J; bases unmatched to any gene: 5. Germline CDR1 reads MNHEY; CDR2 reads SVGAGI.

This clonotype was picked up a small number of times. The genes are TRBV5-5 and TRBJ1-4; TRBD1 aligns across 9 bases. CDR3 length: 14 amino acids. V lost 4 bases and J lost 5; bases outside the gene matches: 3. Looked up from germline, CDR1 is SGHKS and CDR2 is YYEKEE (reference sequence). As DNA, the CDR3 is TGTGCCAGCAGCGCGGACAGGGGAAATGAAAAACTGTTTTTT. As protein: CASSADRGNEKLFF.

The chain uses TRBV5-8 and TRBJ2-7, with TRBD2 matching over 10 bases. This CDR3 comprises 20 residues. The V and J ends lost 0 bases and 5 bases, in that order; junction bases with no gene match: 20. From germline, CDR1 is SGHTS and CDR2 YDEGEE. CDR3 coding DNA: TGTGCCAGCAGCTTGGCCTTGATAGCGGGAGGATCCCTCTCAGCGGACGAGCAGTACTTC. It specifies CASSLALIAGGSLSADEQYF.

This clonotype was detected only a few times. The chain carries TRBV5-4 and TRBJ2-3; TRBD1 matches 7 bases. Per the germline V gene, CDR1 is SGHNT and CDR2 is YYREEE (reference sequence). The CDR3 is 15 amino acids. V lost 1 base, J lost 3 bases, and 5 bases stayed unmatched. As DNA, the CDR3 is TGTGCCAGCAGCTTGTCCGGGACAGATACAGATACGCAGTATTTT. Its translation is CASSLSGTDTDTQYF. Supplemented by reference TRBV5-4 and TRBJ2-3, the full variable domain reads ETGVTQSPTHLIKTRGQQVTLRCSSQSGHNTVSWYQQALGQGPQFIFQYYREEENGRGNFPPRFSGLQFPNYSSELNVNALELDDSALYLCASSLSGTDTDTQYFGPGTRLTVL.

The V call is TRBV20-1, the J call TRBJ2-1; 7 nucleotides line up with TRBD2. V lost 8 bases to trimming and J lost 13 bases; unmatched junction nucleotides: 23. This CDR3 is 15 amino acids long. Per germline, CDR1 DFQATT and CDR2 SNEGSKA (reference sequence). CDR3 in DNA: TGCAGTTATAGCCGGGGGAGCGGGATCGGTGAGACCCAGTTCTTC. This codes for CSYSRGSGIGETQFF.

This clonotype has just a few counts. CDR3 sequence reads: CASSLSAGNNQPQHF. Written as DNA, the CDR3 is TGTGCCAGCAGTTTGTCGGCAGGGAACAATCAGCCCCAGCATTTT. V and J are TRBV28 and TRBJ1-5, with D tentatively TRBD1 (5 bases). The V gene's germline CDR1 is MDHEN and CDR2 SYDVKM. This CDR3 region has 15 residues. Trimming removed 3 bases from V and 3 bases from J, with 12 bases in between.

The J gene is TRBJ1-3, the V gene TRBV20-1, with D unresolved. The germline V and J ends were trimmed by 0 bases and 4 bases, with 13 bases remaining between them. This CDR3 is built from 15 residues. Germline CDR1 is DFQATT and CDR2 is SNEGSKA (reference sequence). The CDR3 nucleotides read TGCAGTGCTAGAGACCTCAGCCAAACCGGAAACACCATATATTTT. This gives the protein CSARDLSQTGNTIYF.

The CDR3 is CAAAGPTYNEQFF. The CDR3 bases are TGTGCCGCCGCGGGCCCTACCTACAATGAGCAGTTCTTC. J is TRBJ2-1 and V is TRBV28; D is perhaps TRBD2 (5 bases). The CDR3 totals 13 residues. Germline V CDR1 and CDR2: MDHEN, SYDVKM. Deletions cut 11 bases from V and 2 bases from J, with 13 bases between.

Concerning this clonotype: The junction differs from germline at one of its ends, possibly a read error. The chain has TRBV29-1 and TRBJ2-3; D call uncertain. The germline CDR1 and CDR2 sequences are SQVTM and ANQGSEA. The CDR3 runs 12 residues. CDR3 DNA: TGCAGCGTTGGGCAGCTCACAGATACGCGGTATTTT. This translates into CSVGQLTDTRYF.

This clonotype was found many times. The rearrangement joins TRBV3-1 to TRBJ1-2; 7 positions agree with TRBD1. CDR3 length equals 12 residues. Germline CDR1 reads LGHDT; CDR2 reads YNNKEL (reference sequence). After removal of 4 bases from V and 8 bases from J, the junction contained 4 bases not matched to a gene. CDR3 DNA: TGTGCCAGCAGCCCCCGGACAGGCGGCTACACCTTC. Its translation is CASSPRTGGYTF.

V usage is TRBV20-1 and J usage is TRBJ1-1; TRBD1 matches at 8 bases. This CDR3 region has 16 residues. Germline V gene lookup returns CDR1 DFQATT and CDR2 SNEGSKA (reference sequence). Trimming removed 4 bases from V and 3 bases from J; junction bases left unmatched: 13. This chain's CDR3 is CSATAARQGRDTEAFF. The CDR3 DNA follows: TGCAGTGCTACCGCTGCCCGACAGGGGAGGGACACTGAAGCTTTCTTT.

A word on this clonotype: A read error may be the cause here, since a much bigger clone is one base away. This sequence joins TRBV5-5 and TRBJ1-2; TRBD1 agrees at 8 bases. V lost 4 bases, J lost 8 bases, and 4 bases stayed unmatched. Germline V gene data show CDR1 as SGHKS and CDR2 as YYEKEE (reference sequence). CDR3 length: 12 residues. CDR3 nucleotides: TGTGCCAGCAGCCGGACAGGGAAAGGCTACACCTTC. This codes for CASSRTGKGYTF.

The chain combines TRBV12-3 or TRBV12-4 with TRBJ2-7; TRBD1 matches 9 bases. The CDR3 spans 16 residues. Trimming cost V 5 bases and J 6 bases; bases outside gene matches: 14. The CDR3 bases are TGTGCCAGCAGTGCCTCTCCGGGACAGGGTACGAGCGAGCAGTACTTC. It is translated as CASSASPGQGTSEQYF.

The chain has TRBV6-2 or TRBV6-3 and TRBJ2-3, with no clear D. The CDR3 extends over 14 amino acids. Germline CDR1 and CDR2: MNHEY and SVGEGT. Trimming took off 5 bases at V and 4 bases at J, with 13 bases between the two ends. The CDR3 region is CASSRPGRADTQYF. The DNA for the CDR3 is TGTGCCAGCAGTAGACCGGGCAGAGCAGATACGCAGTATTTT.

V gene TRBV4-2 combines with J gene TRBJ2-3; 12 bases are a match to TRBD2. This CDR3 region has 16 residues. CDR1 is LGHNA and CDR2 is YNFKEQ in the germline V gene. With V trimmed by 0 bases and J by 7 bases, 5 bases remained unmatched. CDR3 loop: CASSQEVTSGGNTQYF. The CDR3 DNA sequence: TGTGCCAGCAGCCAAGAGGTGACTAGCGGGGGAAATACGCAGTATTTT.

This chain connects TRBV6-6 to TRBJ2-4; D uncertain. The J call is uncertain, as TRBJ2-7 better fits the DNA end. The CDR3 covers 11 residues. The V gene's germline CDR1 is MNHNY and CDR2 SVGAGI (reference sequence). The DNA of the CDR3 is TGTGCCAGCACGGACGGTGACGAGCAGTACTTC. This sequence encodes CASTDGDEQYF.

The J gene is TRBJ1-1, the V gene TRBV4-2, with 9 bases lining up with TRBD1. Germline CDR1 and CDR2: LGHNA and YNFKEQ. Trimming at V came to 1 base and at J to 8 bases, leaving 8 bases not matched to a gene. The CDR3 consists of 15 residues. The CDR3 reads CASSQAGTTGGEAFF. CDR3 in DNA: TGTGCCAGCAGCCAAGCGGGGACTACAGGGGGCGAAGCTTTCTTT.

With respect to this clonotype: A much larger clone is a single base away; this may be a read error. CDR3 amino acids: CASSQDLDGTQYF. The CDR3 nucleotides read TGTGCCAGCAGCCAAGATTTAGACGGGACCCAGTACTTC. The V and J genes are TRBV3-1 and TRBJ2-5; D not resolved. Germline V gene sequence: CDR1 LGHDT, CDR2 YNNKEL (reference sequence). The germline V and J ends were trimmed by 0 bases and 7 bases, with 9 bases remaining between them. This CDR3 has 13 residues.